This T cell receptor (beta chain) stems from a study of blood T cell repertoires in COVID-19. The repertoire was sequenced with immunoSEQ multiplex PCR; TCRdb's copy has only in-frame clones and lacks some. The sample shows 60,000 to 65,000 clones, around 80% of them seen only once. The sample comprised peripheral blood. This receptor was identified in a human donor in a cohort sampled during active COVID-19.

CDR3 region: CASSRILSQTDTQYF. CDR3 bases: TGTGCCAGCAGTCGCATCCTGTCCCAGACAGATACGCAGTATTTT. The chain is built from TRBV6-2 or TRBV6-3 and TRBJ2-3; D remains unclear. Per germline, CDR1 MNHEY and CDR2 SVGEGT. CDR3 size: 15 residues. Trimming took 5 bases from V and 3 from J, leaving 15 bases between them.